The 26 T cell receptor beta chains in this list originate from one sample, sequenced in a study of regulatory T cells in long-lasting Graves disease. Through Arm-PCR of CDR3 regions and iRepertoire HTBI primers, TCR beta libraries were built. TCRdb itself ran the multiplex PCR reads through MiXCR, one entry per CDR3 protein. Here the sample spans more than 350,000 distinct CDR3 sequences, under 25% being singletons. Time point indicated: persistent/refractory GD, antithyroid drugs over 5 years with positive TRAb. Isolated PBMC RNA provided the starting material for the TCR library. The material sequenced was peripheral blood mononuclear cells (PBMCs), taken when the disease was refractory, from a patient treated with antithyroid drugs. These receptors were collected from a female donor with Graves disease.

This chain joins TRBV10-3 and TRBJ2-5; TRBD2 matches at 7 bases. From germline, CDR1 is ENHRY and CDR2 SYGVKD. The CDR3 extends over 11 amino acids. The CDR3 nucleotides are TGTGCGATTTCTAGCGGAGGGACCCAGTACTTC. Translation gives CAISSGGTQYF.

The table lists this clonotype with many counts. The rearrangement uses TRBV27 and TRBJ2-5; 7 bases line up with TRBD2. Germline V gene data show CDR1 as MNHEY and CDR2 as SMNVEV (reference sequence). CDR3 length: 13 residues. V lost 1 base, J lost 5 bases, and 1 base stayed unmatched. CDR3 region: CASSLWGGETQYF. CDR3 bases: TGTGCCAGCAGTTTATGGGGGGGGGAGACCCAGTACTTC.

This sequence joins TRBV12-3 or TRBV12-4 and TRBJ2-1, with 11 bases lining up with TRBD2. The CDR3 runs 16 residues. J gave up 11 bases and V 5 bases, and 14 bases lay outside the gene matches. CDR3 protein: CASSPRLAGGPNKQFF. The CDR3 coding sequence is TGTGCCAGCAGTCCGCGCCTAGCGGGAGGTCCCAACAAGCAGTTCTTC.

This chain links TRBV29-1 with TRBJ2-7; D might be TRBD1 (5 bases). The ends were cut back, 7 bases at V and 0 bases at J, with 10 bases in the middle. Germline V gene data show CDR1 as SQVTM and CDR2 as ANQGSEA. This CDR3 region has 12 residues. The DNA for the CDR3 is TGCAGCGGGGCCAGGGACTCCTACGAGCAGTACTTC. This encodes CSGARDSYEQYF.

The chain joins TRBV20-1 to TRBJ2-7; D gene unclear. Looked up from germline, CDR1 is DFQATT and CDR2 is SNEGSKA (reference sequence). CDR3 size: 15 residues. The V and J ends lost 0 bases and 3 bases respectively, with 15 bases between them. CDR3 sequence (DNA): TGCAGTGCTAGAGACCGATTCCCCATGGACTACGAGCAGTACTTC. It specifies CSARDRFPMDYEQYF.

This clonotype was counted at least ten times. The V call is TRBV6-2 or TRBV6-3, the J call TRBJ2-7; tentative D call: TRBD2 (6 bases). The CDR3 spans 14 residues. CDR1 MNHEY and CDR2 SVGEGT come from the germline V gene. Trimming removed 5 bases at V and 3 bases at J, with 14 bases between. CDR3 protein: CASSPTTDYYEQYF. For the CDR3, the DNA is TGTGCCAGCAGTCCTACTACGGACTACTACGAGCAGTACTTC.

This clonotype came up a few times. CDR3 amino acids: CASSSGRGASYNEQFF. CDR3 sequence (DNA): TGTGCCAGCAGCTCGGGGCGGGGGGCATCCTACAATGAGCAGTTCTTC. The chain has TRBV7-2 and TRBJ2-1; 8 positions match TRBD2. The CDR3 totals 16 residues. Trimming took 4 bases from V and 1 from J; bases not matched to a gene: 6. Germline V CDR1 and CDR2: SGHTA, FQGNSA. Together with reference TRBV7-2 and TRBJ2-1, the CDR3 gives the full variable domain: GAGVSQSPSNKVTEKGKDVELRCDPISGHTALYWYRQSLGQGLEFLIYFQGNSAPDKSGLPSDRFSAERTGGSVSTLTIQRTQQEDSAVYLCASSSGRGASYNEQFFGPGTRLTVL.

This clonotype was counted many times. The rearrangement joins TRBV11-2 to TRBJ2-7; D is possibly TRBD1 or TRBD2 (5 bases each). Trimming pared 3 bases from V and 3 bases from J, leaving 9 bases between. Germline V gene data show CDR1 as SGHAT and CDR2 as FQNNGV. The CDR3 consists of 13 residues. For the CDR3, the DNA is TGTGCCAGCAGCTTCGGGACGGACTACGAGCAGTACTTC. As protein: CASSFGTDYEQYF.

The chain recombines TRBV3-1 with TRBJ1-4; D gene unclear. The CDR3 consists of 15 residues. Trimming stripped 8 bases from V and 4 bases from J, with 17 bases between. CDR1 is LGHDT and CDR2 is YNNKEL in the germline V gene (reference sequence). The CDR3 DNA reads TGTGCCAGCCAAGGTAGAGACCGACTTAATGAAAAACTGTTTTTT. Protein product: CASQGRDRLNEKLFF.

DNA for the CDR3: TGTGCCACCAGCACGGGACAATTCTCTGGAAACACCATATATTTT. This gives the protein CATSTGQFSGNTIYF. The chain employs TRBV15 and TRBJ1-3, with D perhaps matching TRBD1 (6 bases). The V end lost 4 bases, the J end lost 0 bases, and 10 bases lay between the germline ends. This CDR3 is 15 amino acids long. Germline V gene lookup returns CDR1 LNHNV and CDR2 YYDKDF (reference sequence). The full variable domain, in which reference TRBV15 and TRBJ1-3 provide the parts outside the CDR3, is DAMVIQNPRYQVTQFGKPVTLSCSQTLNHNVMYWYQQKSSQAPKLLFHYYDKDFNNEADTPDNFQSRRPNTSFCFLDIRSPGLGDTAMYLCATSTGQFSGNTIYFGEGSWLTVV.

The table lists this clonotype with many counts. The V call is TRBV27, the J call TRBJ1-1; D is unresolved. Trimming took off 2 bases at V and 0 bases at J, with 16 bases between the two ends. Germline CDR1 reads MNHEY; CDR2 reads SMNVEV (reference sequence). The CDR3 is 17 residues long. CDR3 sequence reads: CASSLISGVYVNTEAFF. The CDR3 bases are TGTGCCAGCAGTTTAATTTCCGGGGTGTACGTGAACACTGAAGCTTTCTTT.

This clonotype was observed a few times. The rearrangement uses TRBV7-3 and TRBJ1-3; the D is unclear. The CDR3 has 17 residues. Germline CDR1 reads SGHTA; CDR2 reads FQGTGA. Trimming removed 4 bases from V and 0 bases from J, with 16 bases in between. The CDR3 DNA is TGTGCCAGCAGCTCGTCCCCCCCCGGTAACTCTGGAAACACCATATATTTT. Its protein is CASSSSPPGNSGNTIYF.

This clonotype was observed a handful of times. This sequence joins TRBV6-2 or TRBV6-3 and TRBJ2-2; 10 nucleotides align to TRBD1. CDR3 length: 16 residues. From germline, CDR1 is MNHEY and CDR2 SVGEGT. V was pared by 6 bases and J by 4 bases, with 8 bases of the junction left unmatched. The CDR3 DNA reads TGTGCCAGCAGCCTTGACAGGGGGCCACGCACCGGGGAGCTGTTTTTT. This sequence encodes CASSLDRGPRTGELFF.

The V call is TRBV10-3, the J call TRBJ2-7; TRBD2 aligns across 11 bases. CDR3 length: 16 amino acids. V shed 6 bases and J 6 bases; nucleotides not matched to a gene: 13. The germline V gene has CDR1 ENHRY and CDR2 SYGVKD. The CDR3 region is CAIRLAGGIAGGEQYF. CDR3 sequence (DNA): TGTGCCATCAGGTTAGCGGGAGGGATAGCGGGCGGCGAGCAGTACTTC.

V and J are TRBV20-1 and TRBJ2-5; 11 nucleotides align to TRBD1. This CDR3 spans 15 amino acids. Germline loops: CDR1 DFQATT, CDR2 SNEGSKA (reference sequence). Trimming cost V 3 bases and J 5 bases; bases outside gene matches: 8. The CDR3 reads CSASEDRGRGETQYF. CDR3 sequence (DNA): TGCAGTGCTAGTGAGGACAGGGGGCGAGGGGAGACCCAGTACTTC.

The genes are TRBV24-1 and TRBJ1-5; possible D gene TRBD1, 5 bases. V was cut by 3 bases and J by 11 bases, with 13 bases left in between. The CDR3 length is 13 residues. Germline V gene lookup returns CDR1 KGHDR and CDR2 SFDVKD. The CDR3 DNA follows: TGTGCCACCAGTGATCTCCCGGGGACGGCCCAGCATTTT. Translation: CATSDLPGTAQHF.

Only a few counts were recorded for this clonotype. The J gene is TRBJ2-2, the V gene TRBV15; no firm D call. V lost 1 base and J lost 6, with 6 bases in between. The germline V gene has CDR1 LNHNV and CDR2 YYDKDF (reference sequence). The CDR3 spans 13 residues. The CDR3 nucleotides read TGTGCCACCAGCAGAGTCACCCCCGGGGAGCTGTTTTTT. Translating it yields CATSRVTPGELFF.

The rearrangement joins TRBV12-3 or TRBV12-4 to TRBJ1-4; weak D call: TRBD1 (5 bases). The CDR3 extends over 15 amino acids. Trimming shortened V by 5 bases and J by 8 bases, and 18 bases separated the two germline ends. The chain's CDR3 is CASSTQGGAGEKLFF. The CDR3 coding sequence is TGTGCCAGCAGTACCCAGGGAGGGGCCGGAGAAAAACTGTTTTTT.

This clonotype appeared many times. The rearrangement joins TRBV24-1 to TRBJ2-7; 9 bases fit TRBD1. The CDR3 covers 12 residues. The germline gives CDR1 KGHDR, CDR2 SFDVKD. V lost 9 bases, J lost 4 bases, and 3 bases stayed unmatched. CDR3 nucleotides: TGTGCCACCGGCGGACAGGGGTACGAGCAGTACTTC. As protein: CATGGQGYEQYF.

This clonotype was seen only a few times. The V call is TRBV6-1, the J call TRBJ1-2; 11 bases are a match to TRBD1. The germline CDR1 and CDR2 sequences are MNHNS and SASEGT. The junction had 9 bases not matched to a gene; V was cut back by 5 bases and J by 4 bases. This CDR3 is built from 16 residues. The CDR3 region is CASSPRTGGPVYGYTF. CDR3 nucleotides: TGTGCCAGCAGTCCACGGACAGGGGGCCCCGTCTATGGCTACACCTTC.

V gene TRBV7-2 combines with J gene TRBJ1-1; D gene uncertain. This CDR3 has 12 residues. Per the germline V gene, CDR1 is SGHTA and CDR2 is FQGNSA. Trimming left V 4 bases short and J 7 bases short, with 10 bases between. This CDR3 reads CASSSVTIEAFF. The CDR3 bases are TGTGCCAGCAGCTCTGTAACCATTGAAGCTTTCTTT.

This chain connects TRBV6-1 to TRBJ2-2; a weak D match, TRBD1 (6 bases). Germline V lookup: CDR1 MNHNS, CDR2 SASEGT. Trimming took off 6 bases at V and 4 bases at J, with 21 bases between the two ends. This CDR3 comprises 17 residues. CDR3 loop: CASRADRKSPFTGELFF. Written as DNA, the CDR3 is TGTGCCAGCAGAGCCGACAGGAAATCCCCCTTCACCGGGGAGCTGTTTTTT.

In the case of this clonotype: This clone may be a read error of a much larger clone one base away. V gene TRBV2 combines with J gene TRBJ2-7; D gene uncertain. V gave up 5 bases and J gave up 7 bases, with 21 bases separating them. Germline-derived CDR1 and CDR2 are SNHLY and FYNNEI. The CDR3 has 15 amino acids. This CDR3 is CASSPGLDPLIEQYF. DNA of the CDR3: TGTGCCAGCAGTCCCGGTCTGGACCCTTTGATAGAGCAGTACTTC. Looking up the rest from reference TRBV2 and TRBJ2-7 gives the full variable domain: EPEVTQTPSHQVTQMGQEVILRCVPISNHLYFYWYRQILGQKVEFLVSFYNNEISEKSEIFDDQFSVERPDGSNFTLKIRSTKLEDSAMYFCASSPGLDPLIEQYFGPGTRLTVT.

This clonotype was seen a few times. The chain uses TRBV6-1 and TRBJ2-7; TRBD2 might be the D (6 bases). CDR3 length: 10 amino acids. V dropped 8 bases and J dropped 11 bases, with 13 bases sitting between them. CDR1 is MNHNS and CDR2 is SASEGT in the germline V gene. The CDR3 protein is CASGEGGEYF. CDR3 DNA sequence: TGTGCCAGCGGAGAGGGCGGGGAGTACTTC.

This clonotype was detected only a few times. The genes are TRBV29-1 and TRBJ2-7, with D maybe TRBD2 (5 bases). Per germline, CDR1 SQVTM and CDR2 ANQGSEA. V gave up 2 bases and J gave up 1 base, with 9 bases separating them. CDR3 length: 13 amino acids. The chain's CDR3 is CSVERPGSYEQYF. CDR3 nucleotides: TGCAGCGTTGAAAGGCCGGGATCCTACGAGCAGTACTTC.

The sample holds many counts of this clonotype. The V and J genes are TRBV3-1 and TRBJ1-1; D might be TRBD1 (5 bases). Deletions cut 4 bases from V and 4 bases from J, with 10 bases between. Germline lookup yields CDR1 LGHDT and CDR2 YNNKEL (reference sequence). The CDR3 loop spans 13 amino acids. For the CDR3, the DNA is TGTGCCAGCAGCCCAACAGGTACCACTGAAGCTTTCTTT. This gives the protein CASSPTGTTEAFF.